Presented here are 3 T cell receptor beta chains from one specimen sequenced in a study of T cells in women clearing cervical HPV infection. The data were produced by immunoSEQ multiplex PCR, yet TCRdb's version contains in-frame clones alone and is incomplete. This table lists 36,000 or so clones. Sequenced material: blood buffy coat. The origin of the receptors is a woman aged 18-69 years with a cervical HPV16 infection that either progressed to CIN3+ or cleared (not recorded which).

Note on this clone: The missing CDR3 end, 3 residues past where the read stops, is filled in from the germline J gene. This chain links TRBV2 with TRBJ2-5; D might be TRBD2 (5 bases). CDR1 and CDR2 (germline): SNHLY, FYNNEI. With 8 bases removed from V and 1 base from J, the gap between germline ends came to 8 bases. The CDR3 has 12 amino acids. The CDR3 here is CASERAQETQYF. The sequenced CDR3 bases are TGTGCCAGCGAGAGGGCCCAAGAGACC.

In the case of this clone: The read halts 3 residues ahead of the CDR3 end, with the missing end drawn from the germline J gene. This sequence joins TRBV5-1 and TRBJ2-2; 7 bases fit TRBD1. The CDR3 covers 16 residues. CDR1 and CDR2 from the germline V gene are SGHRS and YFSETQ. The CDR3 bases that were read are TGCGCCAGCAGCTTGGGCTCCACAGGGGATAATTCACCG. Protein sequence: CASSLGSTGDNSP. The whole CDR3 region reads CASSLGSTGDNSPLFF.

As for this clone: The read is 3 residues too short to cover the CDR3 end, so that end is filled in from the germline J gene. The chain combines TRBV20-1 with TRBJ1-2; D unclear. Germline values: CDR1 DFQATT, CDR2 SNEGSKA (reference sequence). CDR3 length: 12 amino acids. The DNA read from the CDR3 is TGCAGTGCCGTCACCGGGTCCCCGGGC. It codes for CSAVTGSPG. The CDR3 in full is CSAVTGSPGYTF.